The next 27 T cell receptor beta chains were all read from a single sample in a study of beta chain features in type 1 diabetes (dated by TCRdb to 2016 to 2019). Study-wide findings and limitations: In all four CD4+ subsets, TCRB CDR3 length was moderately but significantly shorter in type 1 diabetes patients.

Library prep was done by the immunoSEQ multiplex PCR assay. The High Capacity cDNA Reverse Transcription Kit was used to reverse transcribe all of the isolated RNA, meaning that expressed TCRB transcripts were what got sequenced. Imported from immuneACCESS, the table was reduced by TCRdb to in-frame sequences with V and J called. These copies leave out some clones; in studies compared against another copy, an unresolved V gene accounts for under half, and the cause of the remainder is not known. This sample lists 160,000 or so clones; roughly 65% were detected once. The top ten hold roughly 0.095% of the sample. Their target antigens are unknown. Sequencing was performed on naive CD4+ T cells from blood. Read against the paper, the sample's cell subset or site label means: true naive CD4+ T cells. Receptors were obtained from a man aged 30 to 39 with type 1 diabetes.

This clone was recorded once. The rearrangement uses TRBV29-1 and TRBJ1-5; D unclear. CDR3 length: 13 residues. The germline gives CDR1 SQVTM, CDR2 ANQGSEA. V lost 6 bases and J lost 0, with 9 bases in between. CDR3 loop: CSVKQDSNQPQHF. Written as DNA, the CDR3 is TGCAGCGTAAAGCAGGATAGCAATCAGCCCCAGCATTTT.

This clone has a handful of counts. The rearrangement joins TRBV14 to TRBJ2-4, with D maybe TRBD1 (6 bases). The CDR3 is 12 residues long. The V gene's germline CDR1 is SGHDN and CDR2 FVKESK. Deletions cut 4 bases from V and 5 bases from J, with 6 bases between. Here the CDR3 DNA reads TGTGCCAGCAGCCGGACAGAAAACATTCAGTACTTC. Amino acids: CASSRTENIQYF.

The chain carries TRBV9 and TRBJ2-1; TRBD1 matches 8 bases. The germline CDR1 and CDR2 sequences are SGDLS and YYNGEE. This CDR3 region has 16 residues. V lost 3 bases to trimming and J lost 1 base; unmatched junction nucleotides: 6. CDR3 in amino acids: CASSGQGQGSYNEQFF. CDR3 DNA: TGTGCCAGCAGCGGACAGGGGCAAGGATCCTACAATGAGCAGTTCTTC.

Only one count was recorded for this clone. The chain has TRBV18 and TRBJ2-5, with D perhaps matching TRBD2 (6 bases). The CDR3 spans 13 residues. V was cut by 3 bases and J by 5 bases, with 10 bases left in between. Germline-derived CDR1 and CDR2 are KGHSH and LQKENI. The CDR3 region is CASSPVEGETQYF. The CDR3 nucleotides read TGTGCCAGCTCACCGGTGGAGGGGGAGACCCAGTACTTC.

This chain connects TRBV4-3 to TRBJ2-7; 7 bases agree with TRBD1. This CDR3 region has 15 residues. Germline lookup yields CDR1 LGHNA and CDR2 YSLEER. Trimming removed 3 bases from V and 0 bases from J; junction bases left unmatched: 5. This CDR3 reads CASSHRDSYSYEQYF. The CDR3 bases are TGCGCCAGCAGCCATCGGGACAGCTACTCCTACGAGCAGTACTTC.

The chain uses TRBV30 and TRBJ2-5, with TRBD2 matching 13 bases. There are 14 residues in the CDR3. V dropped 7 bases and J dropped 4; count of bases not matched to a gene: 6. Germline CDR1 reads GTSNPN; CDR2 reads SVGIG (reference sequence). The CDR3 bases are TGTGCCTTAAGACTAGCGGGGGGTCGAGAGACCCAGTACTTC. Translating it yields CALRLAGGRETQYF.

The DNA for the CDR3 is TGTGCCAGCAGCCCGACAGGGAACTATGGCTACACCTTC. Translation gives CASSPTGNYGYTF. The rearrangement uses TRBV7-2 and TRBJ1-2; 7 bases are shared with TRBD1. CDR3 size: 13 residues. V shed 5 bases and J 2 bases; nucleotides not matched to a gene: 2. The V gene's germline CDR1 is SGHTA and CDR2 FQGNSA. Filled out from reference TRBV7-2 and TRBJ1-2, the complete variable domain reads GAGVSQSPSNKVTEKGKDVELRCDPISGHTALYWYRQSLGQGLEFLIYFQGNSAPDKSGLPSDRFSAERTGGSVSTLTIQRTQQEDSAVYLCASSPTGNYGYTFGSGTRLTVV.

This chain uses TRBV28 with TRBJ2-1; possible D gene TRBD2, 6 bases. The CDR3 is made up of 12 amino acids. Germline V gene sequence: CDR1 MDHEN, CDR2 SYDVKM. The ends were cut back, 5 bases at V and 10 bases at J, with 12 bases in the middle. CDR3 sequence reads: CASSVLAWEQFF. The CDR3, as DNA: TGTGCCAGCAGTGTACTAGCATGGGAGCAGTTCTTC.

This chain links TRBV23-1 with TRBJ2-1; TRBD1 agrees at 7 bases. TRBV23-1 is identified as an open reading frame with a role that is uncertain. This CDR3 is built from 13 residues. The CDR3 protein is CPQGLRSYNEQFF. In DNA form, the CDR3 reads TGCCCACAGGGGCTGAGGTCCTACAATGAGCAGTTCTTC.

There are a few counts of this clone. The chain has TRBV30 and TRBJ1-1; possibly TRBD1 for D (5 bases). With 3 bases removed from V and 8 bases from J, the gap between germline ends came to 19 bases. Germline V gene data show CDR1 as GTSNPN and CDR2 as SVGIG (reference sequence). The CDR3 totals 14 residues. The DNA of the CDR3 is TGTGCCTGGAGCAGGGCCGGTGGCAGTACAGAAGCTTTCTTT. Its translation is CAWSRAGGSTEAFF.

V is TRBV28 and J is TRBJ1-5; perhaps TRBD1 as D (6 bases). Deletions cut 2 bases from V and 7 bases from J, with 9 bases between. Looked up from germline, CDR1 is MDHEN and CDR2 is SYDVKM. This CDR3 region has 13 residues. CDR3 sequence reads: CASSLDGTQPQHF. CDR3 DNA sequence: TGTGCCAGCAGTTTAGATGGGACACAGCCCCAGCATTTT. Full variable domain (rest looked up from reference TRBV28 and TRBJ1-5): DVKVTQSSRYLVKRTGEKVFLECVQDMDHENMFWYRQDPGLGLRLIYFSYDVKMKEKGDIPEGYSVSREKKERFSLILESASTNQTSMYLCASSLDGTQPQHFGDGTRLSIL.

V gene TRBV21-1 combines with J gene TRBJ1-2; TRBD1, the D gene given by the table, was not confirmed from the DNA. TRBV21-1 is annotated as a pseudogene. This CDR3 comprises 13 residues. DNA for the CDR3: TGTGCCAGCGGTTCAGGGGCTTGCTATGGCTACACCTTC. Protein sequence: CASGSGACYGYTF.

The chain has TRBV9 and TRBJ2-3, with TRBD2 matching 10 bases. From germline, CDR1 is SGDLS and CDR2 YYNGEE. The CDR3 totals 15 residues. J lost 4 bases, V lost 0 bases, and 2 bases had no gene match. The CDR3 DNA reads TGTGCCAGCAGCGTAGGGCTAGCGGGGGCAGATACGCAGTATTTT. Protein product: CASSVGLAGADTQYF.

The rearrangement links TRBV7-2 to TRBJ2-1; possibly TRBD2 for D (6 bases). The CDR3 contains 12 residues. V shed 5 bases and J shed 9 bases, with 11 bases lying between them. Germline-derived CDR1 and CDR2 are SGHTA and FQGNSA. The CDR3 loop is CASSPRAGEQFF. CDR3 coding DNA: TGTGCCAGCAGCCCGAGAGCGGGTGAGCAGTTCTTC.

CDR3 residues: CSARQGNGYTF. As DNA, the CDR3 is TGCAGTGCTCGCCAGGGAAATGGCTACACCTTC. The rearrangement links TRBV20-1 to TRBJ1-2, with a possible D match to TRBD1 (5 bases). Looked up from germline, CDR1 is DFQATT and CDR2 is SNEGSKA (reference sequence). Trimming shortened V by 5 bases and J by 6 bases, and 10 bases separated the two germline ends. The CDR3 length is 11 residues.

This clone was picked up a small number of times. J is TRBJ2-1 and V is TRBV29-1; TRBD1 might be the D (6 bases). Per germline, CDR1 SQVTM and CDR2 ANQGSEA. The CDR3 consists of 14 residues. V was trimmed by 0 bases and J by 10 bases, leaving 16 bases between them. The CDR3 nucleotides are TGCAGCGTTGAAGATCTGGTCAGGGGATGGGAGCAGTTCTTC. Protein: CSVEDLVRGWEQFF.

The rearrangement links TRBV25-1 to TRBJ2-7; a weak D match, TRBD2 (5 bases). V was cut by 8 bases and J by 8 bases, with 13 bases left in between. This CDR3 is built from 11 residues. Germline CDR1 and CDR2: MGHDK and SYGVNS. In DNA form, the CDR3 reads TGTGCCAGCTCCGGGTGGGAGCAGCAGTACTTC. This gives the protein CASSGWEQQYF.

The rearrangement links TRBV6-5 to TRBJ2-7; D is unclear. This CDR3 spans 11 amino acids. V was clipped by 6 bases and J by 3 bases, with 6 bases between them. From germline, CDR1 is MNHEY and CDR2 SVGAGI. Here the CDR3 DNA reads TGTGCCAGCAGATTCAGCTACGAGCAGTACTTC. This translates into CASRFSYEQYF.

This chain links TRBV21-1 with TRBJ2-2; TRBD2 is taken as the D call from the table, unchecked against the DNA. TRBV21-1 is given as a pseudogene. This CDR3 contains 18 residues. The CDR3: CASTLVLSPPRSTGELFF. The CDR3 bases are TGTGCCAGCACTCTGGTCCTTTCCCCCCCACGGAGCACCGGGGAGCTGTTTTTT.

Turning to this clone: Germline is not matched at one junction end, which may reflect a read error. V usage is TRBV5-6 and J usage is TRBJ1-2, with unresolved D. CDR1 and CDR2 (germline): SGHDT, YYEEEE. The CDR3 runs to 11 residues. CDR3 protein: CASSLYYGYTF. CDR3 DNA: TGTGCCAGCAGCTTATACTACGGCTACACCTTC.

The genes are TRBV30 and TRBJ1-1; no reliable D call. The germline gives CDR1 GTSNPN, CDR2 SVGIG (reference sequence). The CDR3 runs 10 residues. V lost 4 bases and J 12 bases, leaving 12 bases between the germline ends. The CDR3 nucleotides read TGTGCCTGGACTCTGGGGAGAACTTTCTTT. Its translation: CAWTLGRTFF. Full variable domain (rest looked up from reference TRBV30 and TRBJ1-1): SQTIHQWPATLVQPVGSPLSLECTVEGTSNPNLYWYRQAAGRGLQLLFYSVGIGQISSEVPQNLSASRPQDRQFILSSKKLLLSDSGFYLCAWTLGRTFFGQGTRLTVV.

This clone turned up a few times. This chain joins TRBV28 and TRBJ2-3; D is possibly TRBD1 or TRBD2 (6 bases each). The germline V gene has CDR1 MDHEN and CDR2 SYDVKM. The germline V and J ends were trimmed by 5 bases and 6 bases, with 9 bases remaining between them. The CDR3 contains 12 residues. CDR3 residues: CASSTGADTQYF. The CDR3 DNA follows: TGTGCCAGCAGTACGGGGGCTGATACGCAGTATTTT.

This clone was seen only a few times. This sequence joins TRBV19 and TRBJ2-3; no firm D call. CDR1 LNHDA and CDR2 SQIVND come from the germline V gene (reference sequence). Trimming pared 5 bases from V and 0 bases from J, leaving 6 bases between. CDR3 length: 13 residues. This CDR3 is CASSHLSTDTQYF. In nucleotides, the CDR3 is TGTGCCAGTAGTCACTTGAGCACAGATACGCAGTATTTT. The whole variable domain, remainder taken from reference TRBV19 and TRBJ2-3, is DGGITQSPKYLFRKEGQNVTLSCEQNLNHDAMYWYRQDPGQGLRLIYYSQIVNDFQKGDIAEGYSVSREKKESFPLTVTSAQKNPTAFYLCASSHLSTDTQYFGPGTRLTVL.

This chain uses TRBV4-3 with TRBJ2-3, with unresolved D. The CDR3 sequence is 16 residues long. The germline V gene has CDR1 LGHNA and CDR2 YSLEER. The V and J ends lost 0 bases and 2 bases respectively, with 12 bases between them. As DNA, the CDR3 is TGCGCCAGCAGCCAAGAGACCGTCCCCCTCACAGATACGCAGTATTTT. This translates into CASSQETVPLTDTQYF.

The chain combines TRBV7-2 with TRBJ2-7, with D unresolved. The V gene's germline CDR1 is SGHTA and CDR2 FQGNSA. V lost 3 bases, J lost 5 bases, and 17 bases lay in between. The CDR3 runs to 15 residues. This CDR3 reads CASSLPGPRSHEQYF. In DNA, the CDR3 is TGTGCCAGCAGCTTGCCGGGCCCTCGATCCCACGAGCAGTACTTC. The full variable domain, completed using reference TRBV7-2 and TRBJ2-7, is GAGVSQSPSNKVTEKGKDVELRCDPISGHTALYWYRQSLGQGLEFLIYFQGNSAPDKSGLPSDRFSAERTGGSVSTLTIQRTQQEDSAVYLCASSLPGPRSHEQYFGPGTRLTVT.

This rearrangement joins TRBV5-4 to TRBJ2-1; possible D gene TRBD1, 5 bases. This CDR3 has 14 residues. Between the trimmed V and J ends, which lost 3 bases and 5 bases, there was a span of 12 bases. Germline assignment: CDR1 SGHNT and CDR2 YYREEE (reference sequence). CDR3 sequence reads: CASSYDSRDNEQFF. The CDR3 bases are TGTGCCAGCAGCTACGACAGCCGAGACAATGAGCAGTTCTTC.

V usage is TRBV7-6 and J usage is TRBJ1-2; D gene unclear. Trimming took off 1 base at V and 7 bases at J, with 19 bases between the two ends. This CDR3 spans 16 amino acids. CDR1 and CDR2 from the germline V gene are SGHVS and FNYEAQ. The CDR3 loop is CASSLGASRGDGGYTF. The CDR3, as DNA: TGTGCCAGCAGCTTAGGGGCCTCGCGGGGAGACGGTGGCTACACCTTC.